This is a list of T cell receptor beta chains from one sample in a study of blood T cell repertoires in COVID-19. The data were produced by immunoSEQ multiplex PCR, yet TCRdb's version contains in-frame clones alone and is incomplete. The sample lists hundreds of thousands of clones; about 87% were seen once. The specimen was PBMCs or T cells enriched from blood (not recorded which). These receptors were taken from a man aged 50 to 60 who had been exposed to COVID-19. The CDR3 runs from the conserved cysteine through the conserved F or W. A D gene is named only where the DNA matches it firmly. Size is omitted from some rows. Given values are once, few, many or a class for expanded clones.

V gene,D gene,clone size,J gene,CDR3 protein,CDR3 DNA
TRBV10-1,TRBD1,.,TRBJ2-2,CASRTAQGSGELFF,TGCGCCAGCAGGACGGCACAGGGGTCCGGGGAGCTGTTTTTT
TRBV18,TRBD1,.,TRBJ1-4,CASSLGQAPTEKLFF,TGTGCCAGCTCACTAGGACAGGCCCCGACGGAAAAACTGTTTTTT
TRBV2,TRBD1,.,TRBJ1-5,CATPIWDREDSNQPQHF,TGTGCCACCCCAATATGGGACAGGGAGGATAGCAATCAGCCCCAGCATTTT
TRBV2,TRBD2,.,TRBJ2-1,CASTGGMAIYNEQFF,TGTGCCAGCACCGGGGGGATGGCTATCTACAATGAGCAGTTCTTC
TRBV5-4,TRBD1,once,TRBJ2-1,CASATGFGDEQFF,TGTGCCAGCGCGACAGGGTTTGGGGATGAGCAGTTCTTC
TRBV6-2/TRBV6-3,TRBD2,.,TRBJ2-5,CASSKLATETQYF,TGTGCCAGCAGCAAACTAGCGACGGAGACCCAGTACTTC
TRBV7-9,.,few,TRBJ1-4,CASSKIDRDVNEKLFF,TGTGCCAGCAGCAAAATCGATCGGGATGTTAATGAAAAACTGTTTTTT
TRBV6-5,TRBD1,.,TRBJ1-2,CASSPRQGDYYGYTF,TGTGCCAGCAGTCCACGACAGGGCGACTACTATGGCTACACCTTC
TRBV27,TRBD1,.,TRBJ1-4,CASGDRGGEKLFF,TGTGCCAGCGGGGACAGGGGAGGTGAAAAACTGTTTTTT
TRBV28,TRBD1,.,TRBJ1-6,CASSPRLRGLSPLHF,TGTGCCAGCAGTCCTAGACTCAGGGGGCTTTCACCCCTCCACTTT
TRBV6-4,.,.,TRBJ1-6,CASRQGYNSPLHF,TGTGCCAGCCGGCAGGGTTATAATTCACCCCTCCACTTT
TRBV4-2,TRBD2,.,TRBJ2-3,CASSRLSASGGDTDTQYF,TGTGCCAGCAGTCGATTGTCGGCTAGCGGGGGGGACACAGATACGCAGTATTTT
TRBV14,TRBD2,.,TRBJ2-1,CASSQQSGRAWWNSYNEQFF,TGTGCCAGCAGCCAACAGAGCGGGAGGGCCTGGTGGAACTCCTACAATGAGCAGTTCTTC
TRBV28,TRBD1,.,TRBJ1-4,CATLRTGGSDNEKLFF,TGTGCCACCCTACGGACAGGGGGTTCCGATAATGAAAAACTGTTTTTT
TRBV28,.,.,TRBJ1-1,CASSSPGSWYTEAFF,TGTGCCAGCAGTTCCCCGGGGAGTTGGTACACTGAAGCTTTCTTT